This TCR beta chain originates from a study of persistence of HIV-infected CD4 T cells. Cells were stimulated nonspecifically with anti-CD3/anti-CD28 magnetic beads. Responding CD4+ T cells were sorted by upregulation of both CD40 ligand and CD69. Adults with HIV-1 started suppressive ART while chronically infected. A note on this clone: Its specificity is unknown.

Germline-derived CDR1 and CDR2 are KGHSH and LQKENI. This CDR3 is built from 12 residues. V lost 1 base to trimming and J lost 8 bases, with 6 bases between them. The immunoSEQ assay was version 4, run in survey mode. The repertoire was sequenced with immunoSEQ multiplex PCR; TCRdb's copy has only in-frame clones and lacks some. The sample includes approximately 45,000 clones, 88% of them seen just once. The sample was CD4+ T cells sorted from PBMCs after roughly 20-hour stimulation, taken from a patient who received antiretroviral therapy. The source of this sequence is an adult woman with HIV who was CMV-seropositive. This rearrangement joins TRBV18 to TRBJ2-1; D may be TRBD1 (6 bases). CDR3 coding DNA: TGTGCCAGCTCACCACAGGGGGATGAGCAGTTCTTC. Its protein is CASSPQGDEQFF. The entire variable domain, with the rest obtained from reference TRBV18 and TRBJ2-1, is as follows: NAGVMQNPRHLVRRRGQEARLRCSPMKGHSHVYWYRQLPEEGLKFMVYLQKENIIDESGMPKERFSAEFPKEGPSILRIQQVVRGDSAAYFCASSPQGDEQFFGPGTRLTVL.